The 32 T cell receptor beta chains listed next were all sequenced from one sample in a study of CD8 T cells in ankylosing spondylitis. TCRdb itself ran the 5' RACE reads through MiXCR, one entry per CDR3 protein. Of about 110,000 distinct CDR3 sequences listed, under 30% are singletons. The material sequenced was synovial fluid, either unsorted or a sorted T cell fraction (not recorded which). These receptors were obtained from a male donor with ankylosing spondylitis.

V and J are TRBV20-1 and TRBJ1-2; D is ambiguous. The germline gives CDR1 DFQATT, CDR2 SNEGSKA (reference sequence). The CDR3 has 13 residues. V dropped 0 bases and J dropped 4 bases, with 9 bases sitting between them. CDR3 DNA sequence: TGCAGTGCTAGAGACCCCCCCTTCTATGGCTACACCTTC. Protein sequence: CSARDPPFYGYTF.

The chain carries TRBV4-1 and TRBJ1-6, with a weak D call TRBD1 (6 bases). Deletions cut 1 base from V and 8 bases from J, with 15 bases between. This CDR3 comprises 16 residues. CDR1 is MGHRA, CDR2 YSYEKL, per germline. In DNA, the CDR3 is TGCGCCAGCAGCCAAGGCGCGGGGGCGAGGGATTCACCCCTCCACTTT. The encoded protein is CASSQGAGARDSPLHF.

This clonotype was picked up a small number of times. The CDR3 protein is CASSLGEGIYNEQFF. The CDR3 nucleotides are TGTGCCAGCAGTTTAGGGGAGGGTATATACAATGAGCAGTTCTTC. This sequence joins TRBV12-3 or TRBV12-4 and TRBJ2-1; TRBD2 matches 7 bases. The CDR3 extends over 15 amino acids. V lost 1 base to trimming and J lost 4 bases; unmatched junction nucleotides: 4.

The V and J genes are TRBV11-3 and TRBJ2-1, with 7 bases identical to TRBD2. This CDR3 is 15 amino acids long. Trimming cost V 1 base and J 8 bases; bases outside gene matches: 8. Germline CDR1 is SGHNT and CDR2 is YENEEA. This CDR3 reads CASSLAAGDAYEQFF. In nucleotides, the CDR3 is TGTGCCAGCAGCTTAGCGGCGGGAGATGCGTATGAGCAGTTCTTC.

This clonotype occurred many times. The J gene is TRBJ1-1, the V gene TRBV20-1; D is perhaps TRBD1 (5 bases). V shed 2 bases and J shed 1 base, with 11 bases lying between them. CDR1 and CDR2 (germline): DFQATT, SNEGSKA (reference sequence). This CDR3 has 14 amino acids. This CDR3 is CSARQGTGNTEAFF. The CDR3 nucleotides read TGCAGTGCTAGACAGGGTACGGGGAACACTGAAGCTTTCTTT.

This clonotype appeared a few times. The V call is TRBV20-1, the J call TRBJ2-1, with D unresolved. Trimming cost V 1 base and J 0 bases, with 13 bases left between them. Germline-derived CDR1 and CDR2 are DFQATT and SNEGSKA (reference sequence). The CDR3 covers 16 residues. The CDR3 loop is CSARVAGLISYNEQFF. In DNA form, the CDR3 reads TGCAGTGCTAGAGTCGCAGGCCTTATCTCCTACAATGAGCAGTTCTTC.

This clonotype was recorded a few times. V is TRBV6-2 or TRBV6-3 and J is TRBJ1-1; D ambiguous. CDR1 is MNHEY, CDR2 SVGEGT, per germline. The CDR3 extends over 12 amino acids. Trimming took off 2 bases at V and 11 bases at J, with 12 bases between the two ends. CDR3 amino acids: CASSYQKEWAFF. The CDR3 DNA follows: TGTGCCAGCAGTTACCAGAAGGAGTGGGCTTTCTTT.

This clonotype was recorded a few times. The rearrangement uses TRBV5-1 and TRBJ1-1; TRBD1 agrees at 7 bases. CDR1 is SGHRS, CDR2 YFSETQ, per germline. J was trimmed by 7 bases and V by 3 bases; bases with no gene match: 3. CDR3 length: 12 amino acids. In nucleotides, the CDR3 is TGCGCCAGCAGCTGGGGACAGAGTGAAGCTTTCTTT. Amino acids: CASSWGQSEAFF.

In its sample, this clonotype was seen a few times. The gene calls are TRBV5-1 and TRBJ2-7, with 10 bases identical to TRBD2. Germline values: CDR1 SGHRS, CDR2 YFSETQ. The CDR3 has 17 amino acids. Losses at the gene ends were 3 bases for V and 4 bases for J; bases not matched to a gene: 13. The CDR3 nucleotides read TGCGCCAGCAGCTCAAAACCGTGGTCTAGCGGGAGTTACGAGCAGTACTTC. This gives the protein CASSSKPWSSGSYEQYF. Based on the CDR3 plus reference TRBV5-1 and TRBJ2-7, the full variable domain is KAGVTQTPRYLIKTRGQQVTLSCSPISGHRSVSWYQQTPGQGLQFLFEYFSETQRNKGNFPGRFSGRQFSNSRSEMNVSTLELGDSALYLCASSSKPWSSGSYEQYFGPGTRLTVT.

The chain has TRBV6-2 or TRBV6-3 and TRBJ2-7; no definite D call. The V and J ends lost 2 bases and 4 bases respectively, with 15 bases between them. There are 15 residues in the CDR3. Germline V gives CDR1 MNHEY, CDR2 SVGEGT. CDR3 in amino acids: CASSYGLLGWYEQYV. The CDR3, as DNA: TGTGCCAGCAGTTACGGGCTTTTGGGCTGGTACGAGCAGTACGTC.

This clonotype showed up many times. V usage is TRBV3-1 and J usage is TRBJ1-1; D perhaps matches TRBD1 (5 bases). CDR3 length: 13 residues. Trimming took off 0 bases at V and 5 bases at J, with 7 bases between the two ends. In germline, CDR1 is LGHDT, CDR2 YNNKEL (reference sequence). The CDR3 DNA follows: TGTGCCAGCAGCCAAGATGGGGGGACTGAAGCTTTCTTT. Protein: CASSQDGGTEAFF. Looking up the rest from reference TRBV3-1 and TRBJ1-1 gives the full variable domain: DTAVSQTPKYLVTQMGNDKSIKCEQNLGHDTMYWYKQDSKKFLKIMFSYNNKELIINETVPNRFSPKSPDKAHLNLHINSLELGDSAVYFCASSQDGGTEAFFGQGTRLTVV.

The CDR3 sequence: CASSEMVSNTGELFF. Written as DNA, the CDR3 is TGTGCCAGCAGTGAAATGGTTTCGAACACCGGGGAGCTGTTTTTT. This chain connects TRBV2 to TRBJ2-2, with unresolved D. CDR1 and CDR2 (germline): SNHLY, FYNNEI. The CDR3 has 15 residues. With 2 bases removed from V and 0 bases from J, the gap between germline ends came to 7 bases.

This chain connects TRBV7-2 to TRBJ2-3; no clear D. Between the trimmed V and J ends, which lost 3 bases and 7 bases, there was a span of 5 bases. Germline CDR1 SGHTA, CDR2 FQGNSA. The length of the CDR3 is 11 residues. The CDR3 reads CASSFGHTQYF. CDR3 bases: TGTGCCAGCAGCTTCGGGCATACGCAGTATTTT. Supplemented by reference TRBV7-2 and TRBJ2-3, the full variable domain reads GAGVSQSPSNKVTEKGKDVELRCDPISGHTALYWYRQSLGQGLEFLIYFQGNSAPDKSGLPSDRFSAERTGGSVSTLTIQRTQQEDSAVYLCASSFGHTQYFGPGTRLTVL.

This clonotype was observed many times. The chain joins TRBV20-1 to TRBJ2-1; TRBD2 agrees at 13 bases. V shed 5 bases and J 8 bases; nucleotides not matched to a gene: 6. Looked up from germline, CDR1 is DFQATT and CDR2 is SNEGSKA (reference sequence). This CDR3 contains 14 residues. CDR3: CSAEGLAGRDEQFF. CDR3 coding DNA: TGCAGTGCTGAGGGACTAGCGGGAAGGGATGAGCAGTTCTTC.

The chain links TRBV19 to TRBJ2-2; D might be TRBD2 (6 bases). With 5 bases removed from V and 8 bases from J, the gap between germline ends came to 18 bases. The CDR3 is 15 residues long. Germline V gene data show CDR1 as LNHDA and CDR2 as SQIVND (reference sequence). Written as DNA, the CDR3 is TGTGCCAGTAGTTTCACCGGGACTCGTAATGGGGAGCTGTTTTTT. Protein: CASSFTGTRNGELFF.

The chain carries TRBV10-1 and TRBJ2-2, with D unclear. V lost 4 bases and J lost 0, with 9 bases in between. Looked up from germline, CDR1 is WNHNN and CDR2 is SYGVQD (reference sequence). CDR3 length equals 15 residues. In nucleotides, the CDR3 is TGCGCCAGCAGTGTTGGCCAGACGAACACCGGGGAGCTGTTTTTT. It yields the protein CASSVGQTNTGELFF.

The CDR3 sequence is CASSATTSRETQYF. In DNA, the CDR3 is TGTGCCAGCAGTGCAACTACCTCTCGGGAGACCCAGTACTTC. The genes are TRBV2 and TRBJ2-5; D call uncertain. V gave up 4 bases and J gave up 5 bases, with 14 bases separating them. The CDR3 covers 14 residues. Germline CDR1 and CDR2: SNHLY and FYNNEI. The entire variable domain, with the rest obtained from reference TRBV2 and TRBJ2-5, is as follows: EPEVTQTPSHQVTQMGQEVILRCVPISNHLYFYWYRQILGQKVEFLVSFYNNEISEKSEIFDDQFSVERPDGSNFTLKIRSTKLEDSAMYFCASSATTSRETQYFGPGTRLLVL.

In its sample, this clonotype was seen a few times. This chain links TRBV12-3 or TRBV12-4 with TRBJ2-3; a weak D match, TRBD1 (5 bases). V was cut by 4 bases and J by 1 base, with 15 bases left in between. The CDR3 covers 16 residues. CDR3 sequence (DNA): TGTGCCAGCAGTTCAACCGCTCAGGGTGGCACAGATACGCAGTATTTT. Its translation: CASSSTAQGGTDTQYF.

The chain carries TRBV4-1 and TRBJ1-2, with TRBD1 identical over 12 bases. CDR1 is MGHRA, CDR2 YSYEKL, per germline. V shed 3 bases and J 2 bases; nucleotides not matched to a gene: 7. This CDR3 is built from 17 residues. The DNA of the CDR3 is TGCGCCAGCAGCCACGTGGGGGGACAGGGGGCAAACTATGGCTACACCTTC. Amino acids: CASSHVGGQGANYGYTF.

There are a few counts of this clonotype. The rearrangement uses TRBV18 and TRBJ1-1, with D maybe TRBD1 (6 bases). Germline V gene sequence: CDR1 KGHSH, CDR2 LQKENI. V gave up 0 bases and J gave up 4 bases, with 12 bases separating them. The CDR3 consists of 15 residues. CDR3 sequence: CASSPPVGGLTEAFF. The CDR3 nucleotides read TGTGCCAGCTCACCACCGGTGGGGGGGCTCACTGAAGCTTTCTTT.

This clonotype was observed a few times. The chain uses TRBV29-1 and TRBJ1-2, with 7 bases identical to TRBD1. J was trimmed by 6 bases and V by 4 bases; bases with no gene match: 8. The CDR3 is made up of 13 amino acids. Germline V gives CDR1 SQVTM, CDR2 ANQGSEA. CDR3 in DNA: TGCAGCGTTGCTACGAGGGGGCAACATGGCTACACCTTC. Translated: CSVATRGQHGYTF.

Here the CDR3 DNA reads TGTGCCAGCAGCTTAGCCCGTTGGACAGGGATTCAGTTCTTC. It yields the protein CASSLARWTGIQFF. The chain recombines TRBV7-2 with TRBJ2-1; 8 bases fit TRBD1. This CDR3 spans 14 amino acids. V shed 0 bases, J shed 13 bases, and the junction held 8 bases outside the gene matches. Germline-derived CDR1 and CDR2 are SGHTA and FQGNSA.

This clonotype came up a few times. J is TRBJ2-1 and V is TRBV27; D is undetermined. V was pared by 3 bases and J by 0 bases, with 9 bases between. The germline CDR1 and CDR2 sequences are MNHEY and SMNVEV (reference sequence). CDR3 length: 15 residues. CDR3 sequence: CASSFSPPSYNEQFF. The CDR3 DNA reads TGTGCCAGCAGTTTTAGCCCCCCCTCCTACAATGAGCAGTTCTTC.

This clonotype was counted at least ten times. The genes are TRBV29-1 and TRBJ2-1; D perhaps matches TRBD2 (6 bases). V lost 6 bases and J lost 0, with 15 bases in between. The germline gives CDR1 SQVTM, CDR2 ANQGSEA. The CDR3 has 15 amino acids. In nucleotides, the CDR3 is TGCAGCGTGCCCCGGACTACTAGCTCCTACAATGAGCAGTTCTTC. This sequence encodes CSVPRTTSSYNEQFF.

This clonotype was picked up a small number of times. This rearrangement joins TRBV12-3 or TRBV12-4 to TRBJ2-1; 7 bases map to TRBD2. The CDR3 sequence is 15 residues long. Trimming at V came to 6 bases and at J to 6 bases, leaving 11 bases not matched to a gene. CDR3 in amino acids: CASRFRGLNSNEQFF. DNA for the CDR3: TGTGCCAGCAGGTTCCGGGGACTAAACTCCAATGAGCAGTTCTTC.

The chain recombines TRBV12-3 or TRBV12-4 with TRBJ2-2; D gene uncertain. Trimming pared 5 bases from V and 1 base from J, leaving 8 bases between. CDR3 length: 14 amino acids. CDR3: CASSPRENTGELFF. DNA of the CDR3: TGTGCCAGCAGTCCTCGAGAGAACACCGGGGAGCTGTTTTTT.

This sequence joins TRBV29-1 and TRBJ2-1; D is unresolved. Germline lookup yields CDR1 SQVTM and CDR2 ANQGSEA. The V end lost 6 bases, the J end lost 2 bases, and 11 bases lay between the germline ends. This CDR3 comprises 13 residues. The CDR3 sequence is CSVKTITYNEQFF. Written as DNA, the CDR3 is TGCAGCGTCAAGACCATTACCTACAATGAGCAGTTCTTC.

This clonotype was recorded a few times. The chain uses TRBV18 and TRBJ2-1; D unresolved. Germline values: CDR1 KGHSH, CDR2 LQKENI. V was clipped by 2 bases and J by 9 bases, with 11 bases between them. The CDR3 consists of 13 residues. CDR3 DNA sequence: TGTGCCAGCTCACCAATCAGCCGGAGTGAGCAGTTCTTC. The encoded protein is CASSPISRSEQFF.

The chain links TRBV7-8 to TRBJ2-1, with 7 bases that match TRBD1. Trimming at V came to 1 base and at J to 5 bases, leaving 8 bases not matched to a gene. Germline loops: CDR1 SGHVS, CDR2 FQNEAQ. The CDR3 runs 16 residues. CDR3 DNA: TGTGCCAGCAGCTTAGTTAGGGGACAGAAAAACAATGAGCAGTTCTTC. Translation: CASSLVRGQKNNEQFF.

The chain carries TRBV28 and TRBJ2-1, with D possibly being TRBD1 (6 bases). Germline V gene sequence: CDR1 MDHEN, CDR2 SYDVKM. The CDR3 has 15 amino acids. Deletions cut 7 bases from V and 6 bases from J, with 19 bases between. CDR3 DNA sequence: TGTGCCAGCAAAGTCGGGGACATGATGAGCAATGAGCAGTTCTTC. Translating gives CASKVGDMMSNEQFF.

The sample holds a few counts of this clonotype. V and J are TRBV4-2 and TRBJ2-5; TRBD2 matches at 14 bases. The length of the CDR3 is 18 residues. Trimming removed 2 bases from V and 5 bases from J; junction bases left unmatched: 10. Per the germline V gene, CDR1 is LGHNA and CDR2 is YNFKEQ. The CDR3 DNA reads TGTGCCAGCAGCCAAAGGGGACTAGCGGGAGTGGAGGCGGAGACCCAGTACTTC. Translating gives CASSQRGLAGVEAETQYF.

The chain is built from TRBV11-2 and TRBJ2-3, with 9 nucleotides matching TRBD2. The germline gives CDR1 SGHAT, CDR2 FQNNGV. The CDR3 has 15 residues. V gave up 1 base and J gave up 7 bases; unmatched junction bases: 6. Here the CDR3 DNA reads TGTGCCAGCAGCTTAGTAGCGGGAGACGGAAATACGCAGTATTTT. Residues: CASSLVAGDGNTQYF. The full variable domain, completed using reference TRBV11-2 and TRBJ2-3, is EAGVAQSPRYKIIEKRQSVAFWCNPISGHATLYWYQQILGQGPKLLIQFQNNGVVDDSQLPKDRFSAERLKGVDSTLKIQPAKLEDSAVYLCASSLVAGDGNTQYFGPGTRLTVL.